Shown below are 2 T cell receptor beta chains from a single sample sequenced in a study of T cells in Graves' hyperthyroidism and ophthalmopathy. Researchers took RNA transcripts and amplified the TCR beta CDR3 regions from them. First-round RT-PCR of the TCR CDR3 relied on the HTBI primer set. TCRdb fed the multiplex PCR reads into MiXCR, producing one record per CDR3 protein. The repertoire holds 450,000 to 700,000 distinct CDR3 sequences, with around 45% as singletons. The sequencing input was peripheral blood or thyroid tissue (not recorded which). Source of these receptors: an adult woman with Graves' disease, either hyperthyroidism or ophthalmopathy (not recorded which).

Ten or more counts support this clonotype. V and J are TRBV7-9 and TRBJ1-1; 10 bases are a match to TRBD1. The CDR3 consists of 14 residues. V dropped 5 bases and J dropped 6; count of bases not matched to a gene: 6. Germline V CDR1 and CDR2: SEHNR, FQNEAQ (reference sequence). CDR3 sequence (DNA): TGTGCCAGCAGCCCTCGACAGGGGGCTTCTGAAGCTTTCTTT. This translates into CASSPRQGASEAFF.

J is TRBJ1-2 and V is TRBV10-3; the D is unclear. V lost 4 bases, J lost 8 bases, and 8 bases lay in between. This CDR3 has 11 residues. The germline gives CDR1 ENHRY, CDR2 SYGVKD. The CDR3 sequence is CAISAPAGYTF. In DNA form, the CDR3 reads TGTGCCATCAGTGCCCCGGCGGGCTACACCTTC.